This entry is about one T cell receptor (beta chain). This sample was taken from a study of blood T cell repertoires in COVID-19. The wider study: Some COVID-19 samples were acute and others convalescent; all came from the United States, Italy and Spain. T cells, B-cell-depleted T cells, or PBMCs supplied cDNA or gDNA.

The V segment lost 6 bases and the J segment 5 bases; nucleotides outside the gene matches: 7. Per the germline V gene, CDR1 is SNHLY and CDR2 is FYNNEI. This CDR3 contains 15 residues. Study processing details: Reference gene primer amplification in the assay estimated nucleated cell counts. Sequencing used immunoSEQ multiplex PCR; TCRdb keeps in-frame clones, though not all of them. The V and J calls and clone size come from that table; D and trimming were worked out from the DNA. The data contain around 11,000 clones, roughly 80% of them singletons. Sequencing was done on a sample of peripheral blood. The sequence was collected from a human donor in a cohort sampled during active COVID-19. The rearrangement uses TRBV2 and TRBJ1-4; 9 bases line up with TRBD1. The CDR3 reads CASRPDRGKNEKLFF. The CDR3 bases are TGTGCCAGCAGACCCGACAGGGGGAAGAATGAAAAACTGTTTTTT.